The sequence of this TCR beta chain was determined in a study of T cells after yellow fever vaccination. Overall study findings and caveats: Abundant clonotypes from the bulk population could contaminate FACS-sorted repertoires. Most primary-vaccination clones recurred post-booster (more than 95% CD4, about 90% CD8).

This clonotype turned up a few times. Its cognate antigen is unknown. TCRdb re-called the 5' RACE reads through MiXCR, storing one row per CDR3 protein. Here the sample spans fewer than 450,000 distinct CDR3 sequences, 8.1% being singletons. The ends were cut back, 2 bases at V and 0 bases at J, with 14 bases in the middle. The germline CDR1 and CDR2 sequences are DFQATT and SNEGSKA (reference sequence). The CDR3 totals 16 residues. The chain links TRBV20-1 to TRBJ2-1, with no clear D. The origin of this receptor is a man between 18 and 29 years old who received the YFV17D yellow fever vaccine. This material consisted of PBMCs, taken around 45 days after the first yellow fever vaccination. CDR3 coding DNA: TGCAGTGCTAGACCTGGCGGCCAATACTCCTACAATGAGCAGTTCTTC. Translating it yields CSARPGGQYSYNEQFF.